The clone carrying this T cell receptor (beta chain) has ten or more counts. TCRdb independently ran MiXCR on the reads; one entry per CDR3 protein. This repertoire shows fewer than 200,000 distinct CDR3 sequences, 13% to 15% found once; its top ten account for roughly a quarter. The data were obtained in a study of T cell repertoires in cytomegalovirus infection. CDR1 and CDR2 (germline): ENHRY, SYGVKD. With 6 bases clipped from V and 8 bases from J, the junction kept 5 bases outside the gene matches. The CDR3 covers 13 residues. The receptor comes from a human donor in good health (CMV status not recorded). Some clones in this sample may be carry-over from other donors' samples. Sequenced material: PBMCs. The chain is built from TRBV10-3 and TRBJ1-4; 8 bases are shared with TRBD1. Written as DNA, the CDR3 is TGTGCCATCAGAGGAGGACAGGGAGAAAAACTGTTTTTT. Protein: CAIRGGQGEKLFF.